The 17 T cell receptor beta chains presented below share a single source sample, sequenced in a study of blood T cell repertoires in COVID-19. The protocol was immunoSEQ multiplex PCR, while the TCRdb copy is restricted to in-frame clones and leaves out a portion. This table holds over 250,000 clones, approximately 88% found once. Sequencing used peripheral blood. The receptors originated from a man aged 50-59 years with acute or convalescent COVID-19.

This clone was detected once. The gene calls are TRBV2 and TRBJ2-5; D gene unclear. Germline V gene sequence: CDR1 SNHLY, CDR2 FYNNEI. The germline V and J ends were trimmed by 4 bases and 4 bases, with 10 bases remaining between them. This CDR3 has 13 residues. CDR3 in DNA: TGTGCCAGCAGTGCACTTTCGGGAGAGACCCAGTACTTC. This gives the protein CASSALSGETQYF. Variable domain in full (rest from reference TRBV2 and TRBJ2-5): EPEVTQTPSHQVTQMGQEVILRCVPISNHLYFYWYRQILGQKVEFLVSFYNNEISEKSEIFDDQFSVERPDGSNFTLKIRSTKLEDSAMYFCASSALSGETQYFGPGTRLLVL.

V usage is TRBV4-2 and J usage is TRBJ2-7; the D gene is possibly TRBD1 (6 bases). This CDR3 contains 17 residues. The germline V gene encodes CDR1 LGHNA and CDR2 YNFKEQ. The V end lost 0 bases, the J end lost 0 bases, and 15 bases lay between the germline ends. CDR3 in amino acids: CASSQEGLGTRSYEQYF. The DNA of the CDR3 is TGTGCCAGCAGCCAAGAGGGTCTGGGGACACGCTCCTACGAGCAGTACTTC.

This rearrangement joins TRBV7-3 to TRBJ2-3, with 7 bases that match TRBD2. Germline CDR1 and CDR2: SGHTA and FQGTGA. Trimming removed 2 bases from V and 2 bases from J; junction bases left unmatched: 13. This CDR3 is 18 amino acids long. The CDR3 protein is CASSLGTGRGTLTDTQYF. For the CDR3, the DNA is TGTGCCAGCAGCTTAGGTACTGGGCGGGGGACTCTCACAGATACGCAGTATTTT.

This clone was counted once. The rearrangement joins TRBV7-6 to TRBJ1-4, with D maybe TRBD1 (5 bases). CDR3 length: 13 residues. The germline gives CDR1 SGHVS, CDR2 FNYEAQ. The V and J ends lost 10 bases and 7 bases respectively, with 16 bases between them. CDR3 in amino acids: CATAGGTGEKLFF. CDR3 coding DNA: TGTGCCACCGCCGGGGGGACGGGTGAAAAACTGTTTTTT. The full variable domain, with the rest looked up from reference TRBV7-6 and TRBJ1-4, is GAGVSQSPRYKVTKRGQDVALRCDPISGHVSLYWYRQALGQGPEFLTYFNYEAQQDKSGLPNDRFSAERPEGSISTLTIQRTEQRDSAMYRCATAGGTGEKLFFGSGTQLSVL.

The chain is built from TRBV18 and TRBJ2-7; 13 nucleotides line up with TRBD2. Germline V CDR1 and CDR2: KGHSH, LQKENI. V lost 3 bases and J lost 4; bases outside the gene matches: 6. This CDR3 contains 16 residues. The CDR3 is CASSPRTSGGAYEQYF. DNA for the CDR3: TGTGCCAGCTCACCGAGGACTAGCGGGGGCGCATACGAGCAGTACTTC.

This sequence joins TRBV14 and TRBJ1-1; D uncertain. In germline, CDR1 is SGHDN, CDR2 FVKESK. With 1 base removed from V and 1 base from J, the gap between germline ends came to 13 bases. The CDR3 is 16 amino acids. The CDR3, as DNA: TGTGCCAGCAGCCAAGTGGGAGGCACAGCGAACACTGAAGCTTTCTTT. Its protein product is CASSQVGGTANTEAFF. Based on the CDR3 plus reference TRBV14 and TRBJ1-1, the full variable domain is EAGVTQFPSHSVIEKGQTVTLRCDPISGHDNLYWYRRVMGKEIKFLLHFVKESKQDESGMPNNRFLAERTGGTYSTLKVQPAELEDSGVYFCASSQVGGTANTEAFFGQGTRLTVV.

The V call is TRBV9, the J call TRBJ1-6, with D perhaps matching TRBD1 (5 bases). The V gene's germline CDR1 is SGDLS and CDR2 YYNGEE. The CDR3 has 15 amino acids. Trimming stripped 0 bases from V and 5 bases from J, with 9 bases between. The CDR3 bases are TGTGCCAGCAGCGTAGGTGGAGGGGATAATTCACCCCTCCACTTT. Its translation is CASSVGGGDNSPLHF.

Points on this clone: Other nucleotide sequences from this sample produce the same CDR3. The chain uses TRBV5-1 and TRBJ2-2; D not resolved. V dropped 0 bases and J dropped 1 base, with 4 bases sitting between them. Germline assignment: CDR1 SGHRS and CDR2 YFSETQ. The CDR3 runs 14 residues. The DNA for the CDR3 is TGCGCCAGCAGCTTGGCGGGGAACACCGGGGAGCTGTTTTTT. Its protein product is CASSLAGNTGELFF.

In DNA form, the CDR3 reads TGTGCCAGCAGTTTCGATAGATTATATGGCTACACCTTC. Its protein is CASSFDRLYGYTF. The chain couples TRBV6-5 to TRBJ1-2; D is undetermined. The germline V and J ends were trimmed by 4 bases and 5 bases, with 11 bases remaining between them. Looked up from germline, CDR1 is MNHEY and CDR2 is SVGAGI. CDR3 length: 13 residues.

This clone was picked up one time. This chain joins TRBV5-1 and TRBJ1-4; 8 nucleotides match TRBD1. CDR3 length: 15 amino acids. Germline V gene data show CDR1 as SGHRS and CDR2 as YFSETQ. V gave up 4 bases and J gave up 8 bases; unmatched junction bases: 10. The chain's CDR3 is CASSPDRGLSEKLFF. The CDR3 bases are TGCGCCAGCAGCCCCGACAGGGGCCTAAGCGAAAAACTGTTTTTT.

This chain joins TRBV4-1 and TRBJ1-5; D gene unclear. Per germline, CDR1 MGHRA and CDR2 YSYEKL. CDR3 length: 14 residues. V lost 4 bases to trimming and J lost 5 bases, with 12 bases between them. DNA of the CDR3: TGCGCCAGCAGCCTAGTTGCCGCCGATCAGCCCCAGCATTTT. This codes for CASSLVAADQPQHF.

V usage is TRBV3-1 (or the pseudogene TRBV3-2) and J usage is TRBJ1-6, with TRBD1 as a possible D gene (6 bases). Germline V gene sequence: CDR1 LGHDT, CDR2 YNNKEL (reference sequence). The CDR3 consists of 14 residues. Trimming took 10 bases from V and 9 from J, leaving 19 bases between them. CDR3 nucleotide sequence: TGTGCCACCTCGCTAGGGACATACGTTTCACCCCTCCACTTT. It translates to CATSLGTYVSPLHF.

The chain couples TRBV5-1 to TRBJ1-1; D possibly corresponds to TRBD1 (6 bases). CDR1 and CDR2 from the germline V gene are SGHRS and YFSETQ. Trimming took 2 bases from V and 7 from J, leaving 15 bases between them. CDR3 size: 14 residues. The CDR3 region has the DNA TGCGCCAGCAGCTTACCATCGACAGGTTTTGAAGCTTTCTTT. Its protein is CASSLPSTGFEAFF.

The CDR3 loop reads CASSLKAGEETQYF. The CDR3 nucleotides read TGTGCCAGCAGTTTAAAAGCGGGGGAAGAGACCCAGTACTTC. The chain couples TRBV27 to TRBJ2-5; 8 bases are a match to TRBD2. With 2 bases clipped from V and 3 bases from J, the junction kept 2 bases outside the gene matches. The CDR3 extends over 14 amino acids. Germline V gives CDR1 MNHEY, CDR2 SMNVEV (reference sequence).

This rearrangement joins TRBV5-1 to TRBJ2-2; TRBD2 aligns across 7 bases. This CDR3 region has 16 residues. Germline V gives CDR1 SGHRS, CDR2 YFSETQ. After removal of 4 bases from V and 4 bases from J, the junction contained 10 bases not matched to a gene. Here the CDR3 reads CASSAVVSGATGELFF. The DNA for the CDR3 is TGCGCCAGCAGCGCGGTGGTGAGCGGGGCCACCGGGGAGCTGTTTTTT. The variable domain in full, completed from reference TRBV5-1 and TRBJ2-2, reads KAGVTQTPRYLIKTRGQQVTLSCSPISGHRSVSWYQQTPGQGLQFLFEYFSETQRNKGNFPGRFSGRQFSNSRSEMNVSTLELGDSALYLCASSAVVSGATGELFFGEGSRLTVL.

The chain's CDR3 is CASSPGLAGGLPSYEQYF. The CDR3 DNA sequence: TGTGCCAGCTCACCAGGGCTAGCGGGGGGGTTGCCCTCCTACGAGCAGTACTTC. The J gene is TRBJ2-7, the V gene TRBV18, with 12 bases fitting TRBD2. This CDR3 region has 18 residues. Trimming cost V 2 bases and J 0 bases; bases outside gene matches: 8. Germline values: CDR1 KGHSH, CDR2 LQKENI.

This clone was counted a single time. The J gene is TRBJ2-3, the V gene TRBV29-1; D unclear. This CDR3 has 12 amino acids. Germline V gene data show CDR1 as SQVTM and CDR2 as ANQGSEA. Trimming took off 2 bases at V and 6 bases at J, with 9 bases between the two ends. CDR3: CSVETSLDTQYF. As DNA, the CDR3 is TGCAGCGTTGAAACAAGTCTGGATACGCAGTATTTT.